The 2 T cell receptor beta chains in this list originate from one sample, sequenced in a study of vaccination and CD4 T cells after COVID-19. The antigens of these receptors remain unknown. The treatment is: roughly ten-day PBMC culture with coronavirus spike peptide pools or control peptides (ViraFEST assay). Once obtained from cultured CD4+ T cells, the DNA was sequenced using the Oncomine TCR Beta short-read assay. TCRdb processed the PCR reads anew with MiXCR; each CDR3 protein has one entry. Seen here are about 11,000 distinct CDR3 sequences, around 25% observed once, and the top ten hold around 24%. The sample here was CD4+ T cells from blood, cultured in vitro, taken after SARS-CoV-2 vaccination. These receptors were obtained from a human donor who had recovered from COVID-19.

There are a few counts of this clonotype. The V call is TRBV6-5, the J call TRBJ2-5; TRBD2 aligns across 7 bases. V gave up 4 bases and J gave up 4 bases; unmatched junction bases: 15. This CDR3 has 17 residues. Germline V gene sequence: CDR1 MNHEY, CDR2 SVGAGI. DNA of the CDR3: TGTGCCAGCAGTTCTCCTGCCAGACTAGCCGGGCCAGAGACCCAGTACTTC. Translating it yields CASSSPARLAGPETQYF.

The chain combines TRBV6-1 with TRBJ2-1; no firm D call. Germline V CDR1 and CDR2: MNHNS, SASEGT. The CDR3 is 16 residues long. The ends were cut back, 2 bases at V and 7 bases at J, with 18 bases in the middle. The DNA of the CDR3 is TGTGCCAGCAGTGAACGACAACTTTCTGCAATGAATGAGCAGTTCTTC. Translated, it gives CASSERQLSAMNEQFF.